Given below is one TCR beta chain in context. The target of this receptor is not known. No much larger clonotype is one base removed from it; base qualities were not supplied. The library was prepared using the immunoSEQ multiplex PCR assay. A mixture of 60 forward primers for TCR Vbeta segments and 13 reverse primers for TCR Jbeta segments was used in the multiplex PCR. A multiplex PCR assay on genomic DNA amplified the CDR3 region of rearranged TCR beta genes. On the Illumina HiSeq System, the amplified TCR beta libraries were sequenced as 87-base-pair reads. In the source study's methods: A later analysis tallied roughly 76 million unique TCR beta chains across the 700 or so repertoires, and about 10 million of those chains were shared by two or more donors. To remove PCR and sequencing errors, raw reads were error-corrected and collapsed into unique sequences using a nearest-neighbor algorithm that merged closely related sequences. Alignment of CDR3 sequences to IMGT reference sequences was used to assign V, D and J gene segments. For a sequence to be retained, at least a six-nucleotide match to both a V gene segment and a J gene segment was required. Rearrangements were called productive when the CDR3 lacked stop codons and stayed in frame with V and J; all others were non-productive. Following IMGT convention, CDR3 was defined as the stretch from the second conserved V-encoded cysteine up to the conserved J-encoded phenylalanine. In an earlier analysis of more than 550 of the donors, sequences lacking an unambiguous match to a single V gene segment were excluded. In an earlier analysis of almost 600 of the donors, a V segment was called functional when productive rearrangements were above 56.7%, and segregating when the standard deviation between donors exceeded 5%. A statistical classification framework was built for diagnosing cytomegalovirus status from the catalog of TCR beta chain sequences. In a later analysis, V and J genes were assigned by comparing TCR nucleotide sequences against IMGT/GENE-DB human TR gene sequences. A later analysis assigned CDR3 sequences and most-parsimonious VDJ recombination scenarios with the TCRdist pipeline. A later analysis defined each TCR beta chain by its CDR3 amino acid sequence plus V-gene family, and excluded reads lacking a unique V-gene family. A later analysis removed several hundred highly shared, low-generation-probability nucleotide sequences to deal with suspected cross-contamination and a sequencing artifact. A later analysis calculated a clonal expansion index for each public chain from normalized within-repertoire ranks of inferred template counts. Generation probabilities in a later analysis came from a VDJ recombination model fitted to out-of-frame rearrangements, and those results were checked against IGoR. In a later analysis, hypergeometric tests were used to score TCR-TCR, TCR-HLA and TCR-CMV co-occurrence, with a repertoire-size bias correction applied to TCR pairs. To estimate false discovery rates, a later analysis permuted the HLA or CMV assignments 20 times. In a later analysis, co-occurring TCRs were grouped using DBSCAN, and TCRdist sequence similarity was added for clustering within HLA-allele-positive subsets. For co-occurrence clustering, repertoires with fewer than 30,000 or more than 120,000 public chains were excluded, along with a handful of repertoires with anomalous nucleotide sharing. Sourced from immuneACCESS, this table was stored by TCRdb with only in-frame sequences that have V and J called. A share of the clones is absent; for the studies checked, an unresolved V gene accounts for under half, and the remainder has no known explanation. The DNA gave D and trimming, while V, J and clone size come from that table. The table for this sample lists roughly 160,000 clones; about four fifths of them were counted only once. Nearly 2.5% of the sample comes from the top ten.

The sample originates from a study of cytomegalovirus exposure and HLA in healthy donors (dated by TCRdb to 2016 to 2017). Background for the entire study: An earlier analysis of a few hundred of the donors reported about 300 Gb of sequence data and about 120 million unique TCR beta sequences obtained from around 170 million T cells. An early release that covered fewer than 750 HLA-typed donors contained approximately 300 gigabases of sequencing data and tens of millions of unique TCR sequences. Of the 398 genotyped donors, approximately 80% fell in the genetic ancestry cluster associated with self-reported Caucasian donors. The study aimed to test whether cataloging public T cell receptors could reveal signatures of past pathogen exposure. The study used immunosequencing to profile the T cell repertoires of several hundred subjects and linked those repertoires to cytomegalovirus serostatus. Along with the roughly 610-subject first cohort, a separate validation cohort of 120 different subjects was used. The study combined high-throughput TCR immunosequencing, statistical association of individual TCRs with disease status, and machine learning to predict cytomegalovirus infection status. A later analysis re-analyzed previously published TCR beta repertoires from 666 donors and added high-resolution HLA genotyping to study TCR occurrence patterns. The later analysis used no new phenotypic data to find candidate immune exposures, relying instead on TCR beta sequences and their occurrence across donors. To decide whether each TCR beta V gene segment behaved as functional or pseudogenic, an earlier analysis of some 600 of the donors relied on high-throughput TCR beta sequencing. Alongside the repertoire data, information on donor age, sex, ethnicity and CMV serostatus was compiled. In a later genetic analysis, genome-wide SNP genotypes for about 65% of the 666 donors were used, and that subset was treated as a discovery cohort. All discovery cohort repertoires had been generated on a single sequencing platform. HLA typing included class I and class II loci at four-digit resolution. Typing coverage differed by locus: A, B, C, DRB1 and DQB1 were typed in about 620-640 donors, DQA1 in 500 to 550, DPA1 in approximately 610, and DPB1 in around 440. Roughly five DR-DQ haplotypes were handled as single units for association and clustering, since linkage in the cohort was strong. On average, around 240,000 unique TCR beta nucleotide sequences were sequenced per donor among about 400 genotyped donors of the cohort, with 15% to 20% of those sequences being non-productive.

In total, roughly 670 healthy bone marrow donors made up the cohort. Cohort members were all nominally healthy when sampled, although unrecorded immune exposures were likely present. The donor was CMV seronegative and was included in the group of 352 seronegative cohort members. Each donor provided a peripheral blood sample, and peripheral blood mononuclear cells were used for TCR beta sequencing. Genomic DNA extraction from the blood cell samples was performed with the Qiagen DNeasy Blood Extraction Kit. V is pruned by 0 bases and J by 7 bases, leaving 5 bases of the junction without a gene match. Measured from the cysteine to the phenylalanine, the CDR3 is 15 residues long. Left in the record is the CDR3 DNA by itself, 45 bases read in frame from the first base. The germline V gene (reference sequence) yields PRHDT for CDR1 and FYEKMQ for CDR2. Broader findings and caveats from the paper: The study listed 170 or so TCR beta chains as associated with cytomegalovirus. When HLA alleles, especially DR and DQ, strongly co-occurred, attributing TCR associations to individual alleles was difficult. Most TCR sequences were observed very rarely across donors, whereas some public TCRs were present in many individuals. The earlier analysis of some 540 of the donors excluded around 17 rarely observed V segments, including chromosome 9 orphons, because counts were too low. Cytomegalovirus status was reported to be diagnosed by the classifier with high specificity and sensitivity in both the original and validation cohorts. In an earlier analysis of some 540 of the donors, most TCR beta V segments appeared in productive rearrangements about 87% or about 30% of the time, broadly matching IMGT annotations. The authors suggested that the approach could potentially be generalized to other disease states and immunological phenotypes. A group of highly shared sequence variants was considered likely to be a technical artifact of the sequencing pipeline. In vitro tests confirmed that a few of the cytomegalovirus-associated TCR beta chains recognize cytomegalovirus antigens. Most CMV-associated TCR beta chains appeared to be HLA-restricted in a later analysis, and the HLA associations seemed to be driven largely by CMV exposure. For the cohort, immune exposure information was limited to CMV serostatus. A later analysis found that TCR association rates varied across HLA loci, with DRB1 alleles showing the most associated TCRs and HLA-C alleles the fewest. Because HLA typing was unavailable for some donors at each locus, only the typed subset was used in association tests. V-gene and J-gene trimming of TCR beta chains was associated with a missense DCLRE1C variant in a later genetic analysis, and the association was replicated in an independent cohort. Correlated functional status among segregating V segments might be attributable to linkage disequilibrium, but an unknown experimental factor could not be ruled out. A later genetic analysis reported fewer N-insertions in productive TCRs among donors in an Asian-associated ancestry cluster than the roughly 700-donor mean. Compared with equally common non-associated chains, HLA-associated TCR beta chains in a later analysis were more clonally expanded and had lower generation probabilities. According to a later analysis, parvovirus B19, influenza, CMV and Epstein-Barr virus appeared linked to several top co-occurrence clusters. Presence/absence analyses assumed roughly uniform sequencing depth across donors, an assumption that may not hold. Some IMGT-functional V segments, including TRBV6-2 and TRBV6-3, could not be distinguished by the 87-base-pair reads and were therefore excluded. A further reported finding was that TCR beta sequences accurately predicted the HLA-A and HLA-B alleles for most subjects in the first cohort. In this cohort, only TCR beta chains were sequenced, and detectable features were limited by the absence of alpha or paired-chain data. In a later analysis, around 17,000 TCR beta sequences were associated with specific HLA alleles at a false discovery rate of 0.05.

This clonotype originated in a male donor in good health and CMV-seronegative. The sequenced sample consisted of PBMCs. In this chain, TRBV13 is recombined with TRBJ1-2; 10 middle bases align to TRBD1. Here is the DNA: TGTGCCAGCAGCTTAGGTGACAGGGGGCGCCGTGGCTACACCTTC. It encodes CASSLGDRGRRGYTF.